This TCR beta chain was obtained from a study of OX40 agonist ivuxolimab in advanced cancers. Concerning the study at large: Ivuxolimab was a fully human IgG2 agonistic monoclonal antibody targeting the costimulatory receptor OX40 (CD134). Intravenous ivuxolimab was administered to patients every 2 weeks at six dose levels: 0.01, 0.1, 0.3, 1.5, 3 and 10 mg/kg. Of the approximately 53 patients in dose escalation, about 19 had hepatocellular carcinoma, about 15 had melanoma, 9 had renal cell carcinoma and 9 had head and neck cancer. The dose-escalation cohort was roughly 87% male with a mean age of approximately 60 years, ranging from roughly 23 to 90. Patients were allowed to have had prior anti-PD-1, anti-PD-L1 or anti-CTLA-4 therapy, and 40% of the dose-escalation patients had previously received checkpoint inhibitors. Three dose-escalation patients achieved partial responses, one with hepatocellular carcinoma and two with cutaneous melanoma. Peripheral TCRbeta sequencing aimed to test whether ivuxolimab altered TCR sequence diversity and caused clonal T-cell expansion. The paper reports the monotherapy dose-escalation portion (N of about 56 patients) of the phase I ivuxolimab trial. General conclusions and limits of the study: After ivuxolimab, CD8+ T cells had more expanded clones than CD4+ T cells on average. In partial responders in the 0.1-3.0 mg/kg groups, normalized peripheral clonal expansion was found to be among the lowest, especially among CD8+ T cells. At doses of 0.1 to 3.0 mg/kg, clonal expansion of both CD4+ and CD8+ blood T cells was observed from baseline to week 6. Low levels of normalized T-cell clonal expansion were also shown by some nonresponding patients. The antigen specificity of the clonally expanded peripheral T cells was not determined.

Genomic DNA was extracted from sorted cells for sequencing of the TCRbeta CDR3 region. The immunoSEQ Assay was used to sequence the TCRbeta CDR3 regions. The table was pulled from immuneACCESS by TCRdb, which kept in-frame rearrangements only. Such tables lose some clones; where checked, under half of the loss comes from unresolved V genes, and the rest has no known cause. This sample has some 77,000 clones in its table, and 80% to 90% of those were observed once. Roughly 5.8% of the sample rests with the top ten. The CDR1 and CDR2 encoded by the germline V gene are MDHEN and SYDVKM. Here V drops 5 bases and J drops 1 base, and the junction holds 0 bases not matched to any gene. From the cysteine through the phenylalanine, the CDR3 covers 13 amino acids. Just CDR3 DNA is preserved here, 39 bases in frame from base 1. As regards this clone: Its target antigen remains unknown. Per-base quality was not reported, and no clone a single base away is much larger than it.

Patients with a history of autoimmune disease or receiving systemic immunosuppression were excluded from the trial. Peripheral blood for TCR sequencing was collected from all dose cohorts at baseline, on cycle 4 day 1, and on cycle 7 day 1. The samples were taken from a phase I, first-in-human, multicenter, open-label dose-escalation trial of ivuxolimab. Adults with locally advanced or metastatic melanoma, renal cell, hepatocellular, or head and neck squamous cell carcinoma were enrolled in the trial. CD4+ and CD8+ T cells were sorted separately from peripheral blood before TCR sequencing. This TCR came from an adult with an advanced solid tumor such as melanoma, head and neck, liver or kidney cancer. The V gene is TRBV28 and the J gene is TRBJ1-2, with 8 junctional bases fitting TRBD1. The material was CD4+ or CD8+ T cells sorted from blood, obtained in a trial of the OX40 agonist ivuxolimab. The CDR3 in this case is CASSGQGNYGYTF. Read as DNA, the sequence is TGTGCCAGCAGTGGACAGGGTAACTATGGCTACACCTTC.